This TCR beta chain was recovered during a study of identical twins. Carrying unique molecular identifiers, the cDNA also gained a universal primer site through template switching. Using its own MiXCR run on the 5' RACE reads, TCRdb lists one record per CDR3 protein. The sample holds some 630,000 distinct CDR3 sequences, 7.1% seen once. This clonotype was seen repeatedly, ten times or more. Antigen unknown. Study observations and caveats: Among monozygotic twins, out-of-frame TCR alpha sharing exceeded what models predicted. Fewer insertions characterized abundant cord blood beta clonotypes, whereas memory repertoires showed none.

The sample was also reused in another study, on yellow fever vaccine responses in identical twins. As reported in that work: After vaccination, twins' T cell response reportedly seemed partly convergent, partly personalized.

This sequence originates from a woman under 30 in good health. Sequencing was performed on PBMCs.

The CDR3 nucleotides are TGTGCCAGCAGTCCCTGGGGACTAGCTAGGAATGAGCAGTTCTTC. It specifies CASSPWGLARNEQFF. The V call is TRBV12-3 or TRBV12-4, the J call TRBJ2-1; 9 positions match TRBD2. The CDR3 runs 15 residues. The trim removed 5 bases at V and 7 bases at J, leaving 9 bases unmatched.